One sample yielded the 28 T cell receptor beta chains listed below, sequenced in a study of T cell responses to AZD1222 COVID-19 vaccine. Clones were sequenced by immunoSEQ multiplex PCR, and TCRdb holds only the in-frame ones, with some missing. The table lists 120,000 to 150,000 clones, almost 95% of them singletons. The source was peripheral blood, collected 28 days after the second AZD1222 dose. The receptors were sampled from an adult who received the AZD1222 COVID-19 vaccine.

V is TRBV18 and J is TRBJ1-2, with D possibly TRBD1 on 5 matching bases. Germline V gene sequence: CDR1 KGHSH, CDR2 LQKENI. Trimming removed 2 bases at V and 4 bases at J, with 17 bases between. The CDR3 is made up of 16 amino acids. The CDR3 here is CASSPAWQGLGYGYTF. In DNA form, the CDR3 reads TGTGCCAGCTCACCAGCGTGGCAGGGCCTAGGCTATGGCTACACCTTC.

This clone was picked up one time. At one end the junction does not follow the germline gene, possibly because of a read error. The genes are TRBV29-1 and TRBJ1-1; D is perhaps TRBD1 (6 bases). Germline-derived CDR1 and CDR2 are SQVTM and ANQGSEA. The CDR3 loop spans 11 amino acids. CDR3 residues: CSVEGGNEAFF. The CDR3 nucleotides are TGCAGCGTGGAAGGGGGGAATGAAGCTTTCTTT.

The J gene is TRBJ2-5, the V gene TRBV7-6; possibly TRBD1 for D (5 bases). Germline values: CDR1 SGHVS, CDR2 FNYEAQ. This CDR3 region has 12 residues. V lost 6 bases and J lost 5, with 10 bases in between. The CDR3 region has the DNA TGTGCCAGCAGTTTGGCAGGGGAGACCCAGTACTTC. Protein product: CASSLAGETQYF.

The V call is TRBV24-1, the J call TRBJ2-6; D is unresolved. The germline CDR1 and CDR2 sequences are KGHDR and SFDVKD. CDR3 size: 22 residues. The V and J ends lost 1 base and 0 bases respectively, with 24 bases between them. Here the CDR3 reads CATSDFQIGREERVSGANVLTF. The CDR3 DNA is TGTGCCACCAGTGATTTTCAGATAGGGCGAGAGGAGAGAGTCTCTGGGGCCAACGTCCTGACTTTC.

V gene TRBV7-2 combines with J gene TRBJ2-1; the match to TRBD2 covers 9 bases. The J segment lost 4 bases and the V segment lost 4 bases, leaving 5 bases of the junction unmatched. Germline V lookup: CDR1 SGHTA, CDR2 FQGNSA. This CDR3 has 15 amino acids. The CDR3 region is CASSSTSGQYNEQFF. CDR3 bases: TGTGCCAGCAGCTCTACTAGCGGGCAGTACAATGAGCAGTTCTTC.

The chain is built from TRBV29-1 and TRBJ1-2, with 8 bases fitting TRBD1. Germline trimming cut 1 base from V and 12 bases from J; bases unmatched to any gene: 10. Germline-derived CDR1 and CDR2 are SQVTM and ANQGSEA. This CDR3 is 13 amino acids long. The CDR3 region has the DNA TGCAGCGTTGAAGGGCGGCAGGGGGCGATCCACACCTTC. As protein: CSVEGRQGAIHTF.

This chain links TRBV6-5 with TRBJ2-1, with TRBD1 matching over 8 bases. Germline V gene sequence: CDR1 MNHEY, CDR2 SVGAGI. Trimming took 10 bases from V and 10 from J; bases not matched to a gene: 12. The CDR3 consists of 13 residues. CDR3 region: CATWDRRFSEQFF. The CDR3 DNA reads as TGTGCCACCTGGGACAGGAGGTTTTCGGAGCAGTTCTTC.

CDR3 DNA: TGTGCCAGCAGTCCCCCTACCTCCGGGAAAGCTTTCTTT. Its translation: CASSPPTSGKAFF. The genes are TRBV6-1 and TRBJ1-1; no clear D gene. This CDR3 has 13 amino acids. The V gene's germline CDR1 is MNHNS and CDR2 SASEGT. V was shortened by 5 bases and J by 9 bases, with 16 bases between the two germline ends.

The rearrangement uses TRBV2 and TRBJ1-5; 8 nucleotides align to TRBD1. CDR3 length: 15 residues. Germline CDR1 and CDR2: SNHLY and FYNNEI. After removal of 1 base from V and 7 bases from J, the junction contained 6 bases not matched to a gene. CDR3 in amino acids: CASSEGRTGLQPQHF. The DNA for the CDR3 is TGTGCCAGCAGTGAAGGGAGGACAGGGCTGCAGCCCCAGCATTTT.

V usage is TRBV2 and J usage is TRBJ1-2; perhaps TRBD1 as D (5 bases). Looked up from germline, CDR1 is SNHLY and CDR2 is FYNNEI. V was trimmed by 1 base and J by 3 bases, leaving 27 bases between them. The CDR3 spans 20 residues. The CDR3 DNA sequence: TGTGCCAGCAGTGAAGTTGGGGAGGGGAGTTCCGGTGGCTTACACTATGGCTACACCTTC. Encoded protein: CASSEVGEGSSGGLHYGYTF.

The rearrangement uses TRBV11-2 and TRBJ2-1; TRBD2 matches at 10 bases. CDR1 SGHAT and CDR2 FQNNGV come from the germline V gene. This CDR3 has 16 residues. With 6 bases clipped from V and 5 bases from J, the junction kept 10 bases outside the gene matches. CDR3 sequence reads: CASRQTSGAKNNEQFF. DNA of the CDR3: TGTGCCAGCAGACAAACTAGCGGGGCCAAAAACAATGAGCAGTTCTTC.

The chain recombines TRBV18 with TRBJ2-1; tentatively, D is TRBD2 (5 bases). CDR3 size: 14 residues. Trimming removed 5 bases at V and 3 bases at J, with 11 bases between. Looked up from germline, CDR1 is KGHSH and CDR2 is LQKENI. The CDR3 region is CASSTGINYNEQFF. In DNA, the CDR3 is TGTGCCAGCTCAACCGGGATTAACTACAATGAGCAGTTCTTC.

The rearrangement uses TRBV10-3 and TRBJ2-2, with 8 bases matching TRBD1. Germline values: CDR1 ENHRY, CDR2 SYGVKD. V gave up 4 bases and J gave up 8 bases; unmatched junction bases: 6. The CDR3 consists of 14 residues. The CDR3 coding sequence is TGTGCCATCAGTGGGACAGGGAGTTCGGGGGAGCTGTTTTTT. This gives the protein CAISGTGSSGELFF.

This clone was counted only a few times. The genes are TRBV6-1 and TRBJ2-3, with 9 bases identical to TRBD1. The CDR3 is made up of 15 amino acids. Germline V gene sequence: CDR1 MNHNS, CDR2 SASEGT. V shed 1 base, J shed 1 base, and the junction held 0 bases outside the gene matches. CDR3 sequence reads: CASSEGTGGTDTQYF. The CDR3 nucleotides are TGTGCCAGCAGTGAAGGGACAGGGGGCACAGATACGCAGTATTTT.

The genes are TRBV6-5 and TRBJ2-7; 10 positions agree with TRBD1. J gave up 4 bases and V 4 bases, and 10 bases lay outside the gene matches. The CDR3 totals 16 residues. Per the germline V gene, CDR1 is MNHEY and CDR2 is SVGAGI. The CDR3 DNA is TGTGCCAGCAGTTCCACTGGACAGGGGGTTTCATACGAGCAGTACTTC. Translating gives CASSSTGQGVSYEQYF.

The rearrangement uses TRBV9 and TRBJ1-4; 9 bases map to TRBD1. There are 15 residues in the CDR3. V lost 0 bases, J lost 6 bases, and 3 bases stayed unmatched. Germline V CDR1 and CDR2: SGDLS, YYNGEE. In DNA form, the CDR3 reads TGTGCCAGCAGCGTAGGGACAGGGGAGTATGAAAAACTGTTTTTT. Its translation is CASSVGTGEYEKLFF. The full variable domain, with the rest looked up from reference TRBV9 and TRBJ1-4, is DSGVTQTPKHLITATGQRVTLRCSPRSGDLSVYWYQQSLDQGLQFLIQYYNGEERAKGNILERFSAQQFPDLHSELNLSSLELGDSALYFCASSVGTGEYEKLFFGSGTQLSVL.

CDR3 in DNA: TGTGCCAGCAGTCATGACAGGAGCGATCAGCCCCAGCATTTT. Translated, it gives CASSHDRSDQPQHF. V usage is TRBV27 and J usage is TRBJ1-5; D may be TRBD1 (6 bases). The CDR3 is 14 residues long. Germline V gene sequence: CDR1 MNHEY, CDR2 SMNVEV (reference sequence). V was trimmed by 5 bases and J by 5 bases, leaving 13 bases between them.

V and J are TRBV27 and TRBJ2-1, with TRBD1 as a possible D gene (6 bases). The V and J ends lost 3 bases and 5 bases respectively, with 11 bases between them. The germline V gene has CDR1 MNHEY and CDR2 SMNVEV (reference sequence). This CDR3 region has 14 residues. The CDR3 spells CASSFNTGNNEQFF. CDR3 nucleotide sequence: TGTGCCAGCAGTTTTAATACAGGGAACAATGAGCAGTTCTTC.

The CDR3 nucleotides read TGTGCCAGCAGTTACTCCGGAACCCCCAATGAGCAGTTCTTC. It translates to CASSYSGTPNEQFF. This chain links TRBV6-5 with TRBJ2-1; D not resolved. The V and J ends lost 0 bases and 6 bases respectively, with 9 bases between them. Looked up from germline, CDR1 is MNHEY and CDR2 is SVGAGI. The CDR3 has 14 amino acids.

The chain is built from TRBV28 and TRBJ1-1; D is unresolved. V was clipped by 8 bases and J by 0 bases, with 7 bases between them. Germline loops: CDR1 MDHEN, CDR2 SYDVKM. The CDR3 consists of 12 residues. The CDR3 DNA reads as TGTGCCAGCGAACAGATGAACACTGAAGCTTTCTTT. This codes for CASEQMNTEAFF.

The V call is TRBV4-2, the J call TRBJ2-1, with 11 bases aligning to TRBD2. The junction had 11 bases not matched to a gene; V was cut back by 3 bases and J by 4 bases. This CDR3 comprises 18 residues. The germline gives CDR1 LGHNA, CDR2 YNFKEQ. CDR3 bases: TGTGCCAGCAGCCACTCCTTACTAGCGGGGGCGGGGTACAATGAGCAGTTCTTC. Its protein product is CASSHSLLAGAGYNEQFF.

The chain links TRBV4-3 to TRBJ1-4; 7 bases are a match to TRBD1. J gave up 4 bases and V 1 base, and 3 bases lay outside the gene matches. This CDR3 is built from 15 residues. Germline loops: CDR1 LGHNA, CDR2 YSLEER. DNA for the CDR3: TGCGCCAGCAGCCAAGGGGGACAGATTAATGAAAAACTGTTTTTT. Residues: CASSQGGQINEKLFF.

The chain links TRBV29-1 to TRBJ1-2, with D unresolved. The V gene's germline CDR1 is SQVTM and CDR2 ANQGSEA. The V end was cut by 5 bases, the J end by 8 bases, with 18 bases between. The CDR3 covers 13 residues. DNA for the CDR3: TGCAGCGTTTCCCATTCAGAGCAGAGCGGCTACACCTTC. It codes for CSVSHSEQSGYTF.

The J gene is TRBJ1-1, the V gene TRBV3-1 (or the pseudogene TRBV3-2), with D unclear. CDR3 length: 16 amino acids. V was shortened by 2 bases and J by 7 bases, with 20 bases between the two germline ends. Germline V CDR1 and CDR2: LGHDT, YNNKEL (reference sequence). CDR3 sequence: CASSQPRRNRENEAFF. Here the CDR3 DNA reads TGTGCCAGCAGCCAACCCAGGAGAAACCGGGAGAATGAAGCTTTCTTT.

This chain links TRBV6-5 with TRBJ2-2; perhaps TRBD2 as D (6 bases). This CDR3 has 13 residues. V shed 6 bases and J shed 1 base, with 6 bases lying between them. Germline V gives CDR1 MNHEY, CDR2 SVGAGI. CDR3 nucleotide sequence: TGTGCCAGCAGGCGGGAGAACACCGGGGAGCTGTTTTTT. Translating gives CASRRENTGELFF.

The V gene is TRBV28, the J gene TRBJ1-4; a weak D match, TRBD1 (5 bases). CDR3 length: 14 amino acids. Trimming cost V 5 bases and J 8 bases, with 15 bases left between them. Germline CDR1 MDHEN, CDR2 SYDVKM. For the CDR3, the DNA is TGTGCCAGCAGTGGGGACTCCACCCTCGAAAAACTGTTTTTT. Protein: CASSGDSTLEKLFF.

The rearrangement joins TRBV5-5 to TRBJ2-5; 8 bases are a match to TRBD1. Germline V lookup: CDR1 SGHKS, CDR2 YYEKEE (reference sequence). After removal of 2 bases from V and 2 bases from J, the junction contained 8 bases not matched to a gene. The CDR3 extends over 16 amino acids. CDR3 bases: TGTGCCAGCAGCTTCATTGACAGGGGACCGCAAGAGACCCAGTACTTC. Translation: CASSFIDRGPQETQYF.

This clone has more than one count but fewer than ten. The rearrangement links TRBV27 to TRBJ2-3; D ambiguous. Germline CDR1 MNHEY, CDR2 SMNVEV (reference sequence). Trimming stripped 3 bases from V and 6 bases from J, with 19 bases between. The CDR3 totals 16 residues. In DNA, the CDR3 is TGTGCCAGCAGTTTGGGTTCGCGCGTTCTCAGTGATACGCAGTATTTT. Protein sequence: CASSLGSRVLSDTQYF.